The 8 T cell receptor beta chains reported below all come from one sample, sequenced in a study of T cells after yellow fever vaccination. In TCRdb, the 5' RACE reads were re-called with MiXCR into one record per CDR3 protein. This table has under 600,000 distinct CDR3 sequences, roughly 13% appearing once. The source was PBMCs, collected on the day of the yellow fever booster vaccination. Receptor source: a man younger than 45 who received the YFV17D yellow fever vaccine.

The chain uses TRBV6-1 and TRBJ2-1; D perhaps matches TRBD1 (5 bases). The CDR3 consists of 14 residues. CDR1 and CDR2 from the germline V gene are MNHNS and SASEGT. Deletions cut 5 bases from V and 5 bases from J, with 13 bases between. CDR3: CASSLRQSNNEQFF. The CDR3 DNA is TGTGCCAGCAGTCTCAGACAGAGCAACAATGAGCAGTTCTTC.

The chain joins TRBV5-1 to TRBJ1-5; D is ambiguous. Germline assignment: CDR1 SGHRS and CDR2 YFSETQ. The length of the CDR3 is 12 residues. V was shortened by 6 bases and J by 1 base, with 5 bases between the two germline ends. In nucleotides, the CDR3 is TGCGCCAGCACGGAAAGCAATCAGCCCCAGCATTTT. Translated: CASTESNQPQHF.

This clonotype was recorded a few times. This chain uses TRBV20-1 with TRBJ2-5, with TRBD1 matching over 7 bases. This CDR3 is built from 13 residues. Looked up from germline, CDR1 is DFQATT and CDR2 is SNEGSKA (reference sequence). V lost 5 bases and J lost 2; bases outside the gene matches: 5. CDR3 loop: CSAPGTAQETQYF. CDR3 sequence (DNA): TGCAGTGCTCCCGGGACAGCTCAAGAGACCCAGTACTTC.

This clonotype turned up a few times. The genes are TRBV12-3 or TRBV12-4 and TRBJ2-2; possibly TRBD1 for D (5 bases). The CDR3 extends over 15 amino acids. V gave up 10 bases and J gave up 1 base, with 16 bases separating them. CDR3 residues: CATHPGPVNTGELFF. The CDR3 bases are TGTGCCACCCATCCAGGGCCTGTGAACACCGGGGAGCTGTTTTTT.

V usage is TRBV12-3 or TRBV12-4 and J usage is TRBJ1-2; no definite D call. Trimming removed 1 base at V and 5 bases at J, with 5 bases between. CDR3 length: 12 residues. CDR3 sequence (DNA): TGTGCCAGCAGTTTAGAGCCATATGGCTACACCTTC. Protein sequence: CASSLEPYGYTF.

This clonotype was observed a handful of times. The rearrangement links TRBV6-1 to TRBJ2-3; weak D call: TRBD1 (5 bases). The CDR3 length is 15 residues. Trimming took 6 bases from V and 4 from J, leaving 17 bases between them. Germline V CDR1 and CDR2: MNHNS, SASEGT. This CDR3 is CASRAVSETADTQYF. Written as DNA, the CDR3 is TGTGCCAGCAGGGCGGTCTCGGAGACAGCAGATACGCAGTATTTT.

This clonotype has only a few counts. J is TRBJ2-3 and V is TRBV10-2, with 9 bases aligning to TRBD1. Germline V gene sequence: CDR1 WSHSY, CDR2 SAAADI. The CDR3 sequence is 15 residues long. V gave up 6 bases and J gave up 2 bases; unmatched junction bases: 6. DNA for the CDR3: TGCGCCAGCAGAGATCGGGACAGGGTCACAGATACGCAGTATTTT. The encoded protein is CASRDRDRVTDTQYF.

This clonotype was picked up one time. The chain links TRBV4-2 to TRBJ1-5; D gene uncertain. Germline V gene lookup returns CDR1 LGHNA and CDR2 YNFKEQ. V lost 1 base and J lost 3, with 7 bases in between. This CDR3 region has 14 residues. The CDR3, as DNA: TGTGCCAGCAGCCAAGGACTCCTCAATCAGCCCCAGCATTTT. This translates into CASSQGLLNQPQHF.